Presented here are 23 T cell receptor beta chains from one specimen sequenced in a study of cytomegalovirus exposure and HLA in healthy donors. The PCR contained 60 Vbeta and 13 Jbeta primers. The table came from immunoSEQ multiplex PCR; TCRdb's copy has only in-frame clones and leaves some out. This sample has about 200,000 clones, with roughly 80% found just once. The sequencing input was PBMCs. These receptors originate from a middle-aged man in good health and CMV-seronegative.

The chain employs TRBV4-2 and TRBJ2-7; D remains unclear. Trimming removed 4 bases from V and 5 bases from J, with 15 bases in between. The CDR3 length is 14 residues. The V gene's germline CDR1 is LGHNA and CDR2 YNFKEQ. CDR3 residues: CASSPVGVLDEQYF. CDR3 nucleotides: TGTGCCAGCAGCCCGGTGGGCGTCCTTGACGAGCAGTACTTC.

In nucleotides, the CDR3 is TGTGCCAGCAGCCTAGAGGCGGGTGGTCTAGCGGGTTTACTGAATGAGCAGTTCTTC. Encoded protein: CASSLEAGGLAGLLNEQFF. This rearrangement joins TRBV7-6 to TRBJ2-1; 8 bases fit TRBD2. There are 19 residues in the CDR3. Germline values: CDR1 SGHVS, CDR2 FNYEAQ. Trimming removed 5 bases from V and 7 bases from J; junction bases left unmatched: 22.

V is TRBV11-2 and J is TRBJ2-7, with D hard to call. This CDR3 contains 14 residues. Germline V gives CDR1 SGHAT, CDR2 FQNNGV. V lost 2 bases and J 6 bases, leaving 14 bases between the germline ends. CDR3 sequence reads: CASSLSHPPSEQYF. CDR3 nucleotides: TGTGCCAGCAGCTTATCCCACCCCCCCAGCGAGCAGTACTTC.

This chain joins TRBV2 and TRBJ2-3; 12 nucleotides match TRBD1. This CDR3 spans 18 amino acids. Germline loops: CDR1 SNHLY, CDR2 FYNNEI. The junction had 11 bases not matched to a gene; V was cut back by 5 bases and J by 2 bases. The CDR3 DNA sequence: TGTGCCAGCAGTCATAGCCCGGGACAGGGGGCACTCACAGATACGCAGTATTTT. Its protein is CASSHSPGQGALTDTQYF.

The rearrangement joins TRBV28 to TRBJ2-1; D perhaps matches TRBD2 (6 bases). Trimming left V 2 bases short and J 4 bases short, with 12 bases between. The CDR3 length is 15 residues. Germline V lookup: CDR1 MDHEN, CDR2 SYDVKM. The CDR3 DNA reads TGTGCCAGCAGTTTACGGCGGGAACCATACAATGAGCAGTTCTTC. This sequence encodes CASSLRREPYNEQFF.

V is TRBV6-5 and J is TRBJ1-5; 8 positions match TRBD1. V shed 5 bases, J shed 4 bases, and the junction held 4 bases outside the gene matches. The CDR3 is made up of 14 amino acids. Germline CDR1 MNHEY, CDR2 SVGAGI. The CDR3 is CASSAGTGNQPQHF. The CDR3 DNA reads TGTGCCAGCAGTGCGGGGACAGGTAATCAGCCCCAGCATTTT.

The V and J genes are TRBV7-9 and TRBJ2-1; D not certain. Trimming cost V 5 bases and J 1 base, with 15 bases left between them. The CDR3 spans 16 residues. Looked up from germline, CDR1 is SEHNR and CDR2 is FQNEAQ (reference sequence). The chain's CDR3 is CASSITATASYNEQFF. CDR3 bases: TGTGCCAGCAGCATTACAGCTACTGCTTCCTACAATGAGCAGTTCTTC.

The chain has TRBV5-4 and TRBJ1-1; a possible D gene is TRBD1 (6 bases). The CDR3 loop spans 14 amino acids. The germline gives CDR1 SGHNT, CDR2 YYREEE (reference sequence). V gave up 6 bases and J gave up 3 bases, with 15 bases separating them. The CDR3 spells CASTWGGGDTEAFF. CDR3 coding DNA: TGTGCCAGCACCTGGGGGGGCGGGGACACTGAAGCTTTCTTT.

The chain has TRBV5-1 and TRBJ2-5; TRBD1 matches 10 bases. CDR1 and CDR2 from the germline V gene are SGHRS and YFSETQ. The CDR3 contains 15 residues. J gave up 1 base and V 4 bases, and 4 bases lay outside the gene matches. The CDR3 sequence: CASSLRDRGQETQYF. CDR3 nucleotides: TGCGCCAGCAGCCTCCGGGACAGGGGCCAAGAGACCCAGTACTTC.

V gene TRBV11-2 combines with J gene TRBJ1-1; D is perhaps TRBD1 (5 bases). The CDR3 is 12 residues long. CDR1 SGHAT and CDR2 FQNNGV come from the germline V gene. V lost 6 bases, J lost 7 bases, and 12 bases lay in between. This CDR3 is CASRGGGYEAFF. The CDR3 DNA follows: TGTGCCAGCAGGGGGGGAGGATATGAAGCTTTCTTT.

The genes are TRBV5-6 and TRBJ2-1, with TRBD1 matching over 7 bases. The CDR3 is made up of 17 amino acids. J was trimmed by 3 bases and V by 4 bases; bases with no gene match: 13. Germline V gene data show CDR1 as SGHDT and CDR2 as YYEEEE. In DNA, the CDR3 is TGTGCCAGCAGCCTTGGGACAGCAATGTCCTTCTACAATGAGCAGTTCTTC. Amino acid sequence: CASSLGTAMSFYNEQFF.

The chain has TRBV6-1 and TRBJ1-1, with 9 bases matching TRBD1. CDR1 and CDR2 from the germline V gene are MNHNS and SASEGT. The CDR3 consists of 17 residues. J lost 0 bases, V lost 5 bases, and 10 bases had no gene match. CDR3 nucleotides: TGTGCCAGCAGTCAAGTCCCGGGACAGGGTTTGAACACTGAAGCTTTCTTT. Translating it yields CASSQVPGQGLNTEAFF.

This chain connects TRBV28 to TRBJ1-4; D uncertain. The V gene lost 1 base and the J gene lost 6 bases, with 9 bases spanning the gap. The germline V gene has CDR1 MDHEN and CDR2 SYDVKM. The CDR3 is 14 residues long. The CDR3 spells CASSLSVRDEKLFF. The CDR3 coding sequence is TGTGCCAGCAGTTTATCAGTCCGTGATGAAAAACTGTTTTTT.

This clone was detected once. This rearrangement joins TRBV4-1 to TRBJ1-1, with D tentatively TRBD1 (5 bases). Germline CDR1 is MGHRA and CDR2 is YSYEKL. The CDR3 is 14 residues long. V lost 0 bases, J lost 4 bases, and 9 bases lay in between. The CDR3 loop reads CASSQDRGVTEAFF. CDR3 DNA sequence: TGCGCCAGCAGCCAAGATCGGGGGGTCACTGAAGCTTTCTTT.

On this clone itself: The same CDR3 can be traced to other DNA sequences in this sample. V gene TRBV6-4 combines with J gene TRBJ2-1, with 9 bases lining up with TRBD2. J gave up 0 bases and V 5 bases, and 2 bases lay outside the gene matches. Germline V gives CDR1 MRHNA, CDR2 SNTAGT. This CDR3 comprises 15 residues. This chain's CDR3 is CASSLTSGSYNEQFF. The DNA of the CDR3 is TGTGCCAGCAGTCTGACTAGCGGCTCCTACAATGAGCAGTTCTTC.

The V and J genes are TRBV19 and TRBJ2-1; no reliable D call. Per the germline V gene, CDR1 is LNHDA and CDR2 is SQIVND (reference sequence). This CDR3 is built from 15 residues. V was pared by 3 bases and J by 4 bases, with 13 bases between. CDR3 sequence reads: CASSIGPALYNEQFF. The CDR3 region has the DNA TGTGCCAGTAGTATTGGGCCGGCGTTATACAATGAGCAGTTCTTC.

The gene calls are TRBV9 and TRBJ2-1, with 9 bases matching TRBD2. Germline loops: CDR1 SGDLS, CDR2 YYNGEE. This CDR3 has 15 amino acids. The V gene end was trimmed by 1 base and the J gene end by 9 bases; junction bases not matched to a gene: 8. The CDR3 region is CASSVRLAGAGEQFF. The CDR3 DNA is TGTGCCAGCAGCGTACGTTTAGCGGGAGCGGGTGAGCAGTTCTTC.

The chain uses TRBV19 and TRBJ1-2; D uncertain. Trimming pared 3 bases from V and 2 bases from J, leaving 7 bases between. CDR1 and CDR2 from the germline V gene are LNHDA and SQIVND (reference sequence). CDR3 length equals 13 residues. The DNA of the CDR3 is TGTGCCAGTAGTATCCGAGCGAACTATGGCTACACCTTC. Encoded protein: CASSIRANYGYTF.

The chain couples TRBV2 to TRBJ2-7; the match to TRBD2 covers 7 bases. Trimming cost V 3 bases and J 4 bases; bases outside gene matches: 6. The CDR3 is 14 residues long. Germline V gives CDR1 SNHLY, CDR2 FYNNEI. This CDR3 is CASSEWWGGYEQYF. CDR3 nucleotides: TGTGCCAGCAGTGAGTGGTGGGGGGGTTACGAGCAGTACTTC. Complete variable domain (other parts from reference TRBV2 and TRBJ2-7): EPEVTQTPSHQVTQMGQEVILRCVPISNHLYFYWYRQILGQKVEFLVSFYNNEISEKSEIFDDQFSVERPDGSNFTLKIRSTKLEDSAMYFCASSEWWGGYEQYFGPGTRLTVT.

The chain recombines TRBV27 with TRBJ1-2, with TRBD1 matching over 8 bases. The CDR3 is 13 amino acids. Germline lookup yields CDR1 MNHEY and CDR2 SMNVEV (reference sequence). J lost 2 bases, V lost 10 bases, and 6 bases had no gene match. In nucleotides, the CDR3 is TGTGCCAACCCGACAGGGGTAAACTATGGCTACACCTTC. Amino acid sequence: CANPTGVNYGYTF.

V usage is TRBV10-2 and J usage is TRBJ2-7; D unresolved. The V and J ends lost 0 bases and 0 bases respectively, with 15 bases between them. Germline CDR1 and CDR2: WSHSY and SAAADI. CDR3 length: 17 residues. CDR3 coding DNA: TGCGCCAGCAGTGAGTCGATTTTGGTGCGAAACTCCTACGAGCAGTACTTC. It codes for CASSESILVRNSYEQYF.

The gene calls are TRBV9 and TRBJ2-1; D uncertain. The CDR3 contains 17 residues. Trimming took off 0 bases at V and 3 bases at J, with 16 bases between the two ends. The germline gives CDR1 SGDLS, CDR2 YYNGEE. CDR3 amino acids: CASSVEPFARSYNEQFF. CDR3 DNA sequence: TGTGCCAGCAGCGTAGAGCCTTTCGCGAGGAGCTACAATGAGCAGTTCTTC.

The chain carries TRBV7-2 and TRBJ2-3, with unresolved D. Looked up from germline, CDR1 is SGHTA and CDR2 is FQGNSA. This CDR3 comprises 15 residues. The V end was cut by 5 bases, the J end by 3 bases, with 15 bases between. CDR3 amino acids: CASSPSVASTDTQYF. Here the CDR3 DNA reads TGTGCCAGCAGCCCTAGTGTGGCCTCTACAGATACGCAGTATTTT.